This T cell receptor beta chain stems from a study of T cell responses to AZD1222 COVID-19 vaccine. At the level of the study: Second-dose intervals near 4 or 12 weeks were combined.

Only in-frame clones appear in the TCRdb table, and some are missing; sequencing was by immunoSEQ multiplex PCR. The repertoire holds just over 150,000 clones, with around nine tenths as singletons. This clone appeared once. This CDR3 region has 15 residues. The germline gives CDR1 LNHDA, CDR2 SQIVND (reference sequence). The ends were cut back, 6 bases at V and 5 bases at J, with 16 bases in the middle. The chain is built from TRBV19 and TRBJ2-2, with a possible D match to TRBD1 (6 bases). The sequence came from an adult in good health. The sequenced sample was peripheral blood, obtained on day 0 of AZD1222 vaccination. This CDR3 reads CASRVGQTETGELFF. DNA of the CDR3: TGTGCCAGTAGGGTCGGACAGACGGAGACCGGGGAGCTGTTTTTT.